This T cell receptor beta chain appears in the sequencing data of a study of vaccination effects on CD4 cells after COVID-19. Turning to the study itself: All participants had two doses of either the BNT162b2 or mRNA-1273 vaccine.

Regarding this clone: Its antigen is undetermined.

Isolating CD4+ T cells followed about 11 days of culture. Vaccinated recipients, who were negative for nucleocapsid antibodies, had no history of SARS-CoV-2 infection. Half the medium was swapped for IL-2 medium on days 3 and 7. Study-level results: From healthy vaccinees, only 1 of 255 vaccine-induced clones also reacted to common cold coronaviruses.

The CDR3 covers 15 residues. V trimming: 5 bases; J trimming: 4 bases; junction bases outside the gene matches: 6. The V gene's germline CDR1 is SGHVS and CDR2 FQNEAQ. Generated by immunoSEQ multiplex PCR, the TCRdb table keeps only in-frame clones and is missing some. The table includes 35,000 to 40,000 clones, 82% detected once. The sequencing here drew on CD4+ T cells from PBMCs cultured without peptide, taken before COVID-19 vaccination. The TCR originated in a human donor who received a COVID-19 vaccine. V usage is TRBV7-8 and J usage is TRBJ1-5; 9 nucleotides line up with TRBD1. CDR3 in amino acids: CASSPRDRENQPQHF. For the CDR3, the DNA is TGTGCCAGCAGCCCACGGGACAGGGAAAATCAGCCCCAGCATTTT. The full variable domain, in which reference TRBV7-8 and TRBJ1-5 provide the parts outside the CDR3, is GAGVSQSPRYKVAKRGQDVALRCDPISGHVSLFWYQQALGQGPEFLTYFQNEAQLDKSGLPSDRFFAERPEGSVSTLKIQRTQQEDSAVYLCASSPRDRENQPQHFGDGTRLSIL.